This TCR beta chain was obtained from a study of T cells in localized non-small cell lung cancer. With respect to this clone: Antigen: not known.

Study-wide points: A median of approximately 60 of the top 100 tumor clones appeared in adjacent lung, which was paired and uninvolved.

The CDR3 spans 15 residues. The V end was cut by 2 bases, the J end by 4 bases, with 16 bases between. Germline V gene data show CDR1 as SGHTS and CDR2 as YDEGEE. TCRdb's table, derived via immunoSEQ multiplex PCR, lists solely in-frame clones and lacks some. The sample yields roughly 86,000 clones, approximately 85% seen once. This TCR was recovered from a man aged 35-75 years with stage I lung adenocarcinoma. Source: peripheral blood, taken before any cancer treatment. The gene calls are TRBV5-8 and TRBJ2-7; D is perhaps TRBD2 (5 bases). The CDR3 sequence: CASSFEGAVTYEQYF. For the CDR3, the DNA is TGTGCCAGCAGCTTCGAGGGAGCGGTAACTTACGAGCAGTACTTC.